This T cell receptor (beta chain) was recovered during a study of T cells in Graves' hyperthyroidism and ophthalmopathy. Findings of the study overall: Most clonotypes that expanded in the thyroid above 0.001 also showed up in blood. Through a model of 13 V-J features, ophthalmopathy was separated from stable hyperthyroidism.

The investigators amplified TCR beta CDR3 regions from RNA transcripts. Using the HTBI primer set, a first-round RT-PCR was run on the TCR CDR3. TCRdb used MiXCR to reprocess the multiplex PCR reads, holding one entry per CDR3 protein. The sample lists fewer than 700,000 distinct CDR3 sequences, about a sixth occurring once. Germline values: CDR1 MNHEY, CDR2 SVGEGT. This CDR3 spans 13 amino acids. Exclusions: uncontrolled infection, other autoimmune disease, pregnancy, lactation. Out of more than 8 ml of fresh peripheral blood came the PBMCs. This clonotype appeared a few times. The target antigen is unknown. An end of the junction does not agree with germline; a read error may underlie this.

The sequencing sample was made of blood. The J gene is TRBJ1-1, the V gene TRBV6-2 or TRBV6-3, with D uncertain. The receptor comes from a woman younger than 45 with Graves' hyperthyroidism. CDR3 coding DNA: TGTGCCAGCAGTCCCCTCGCGAACACTGGAGCTTTCTTT. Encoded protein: CASSPLANTGAFF.